These T cell receptor beta chains were read from a single sample in a study of blood T cell repertoires in COVID-19. Sequencing was performed with immunoSEQ multiplex PCR; in TCRdb, only in-frame clones are kept and a portion is missing. Of around 240,000 clones listed, 85% to 90% are singletons. Sequences were obtained from PBMCs or T cells enriched from blood (not recorded which). The receptors here all came from a man aged 50 to 59 who had been exposed to COVID-19. Each CDR3 is given with its conserved first and last residue. D genes are given only for firm matches. Clone size, where shown, is once, few, many, or a class for clones that have expanded.

J gene,D gene,clone size,V gene,CDR3 DNA,CDR3 protein
TRBJ1-5,TRBD1,.,TRBV28,TGTGCCAGCAGTGCCGACAGGGGGACTTATAGCAATCAGCCCCAGCATTTT,CASSADRGTYSNQPQHF
TRBJ1-2,.,.,TRBV7-9,TGTGCCAGCAGCTTTACCGCAGGGGATGGCTACACCTTC,CASSFTAGDGYTF
TRBJ2-5,TRBD1,.,TRBV28,TGTGCCAGCAGTCCATGGACAGGGGCCCAAGAGACCCAGTACTTC,CASSPWTGAQETQYF
TRBJ2-1,TRBD2,.,TRBV2,TGTGCCAGCAGTGAAGAGCCTAGCGGGAGGGGTAACAATGAGCAGTTCTTC,CASSEEPSGRGNNEQFF
TRBJ1-1,.,.,TRBV29-1,TGCAGCGTTGCCGGTAACCGGGACACTGAAGCTTTCTTT,CSVAGNRDTEAFF
TRBJ1-1,.,few,TRBV7-9,TGTGCCAGCAGCCTCAGGGGACCGAACACTGAAGCTTTCTTT,CASSLRGPNTEAFF
TRBJ2-2,TRBD2,.,TRBV3-1/TRBV3-2,TGTGCCAGCAGCCCCCTAGGACTAGCGGGAGTAATAGTCGGGGAGCTGTTTTTT,CASSPLGLAGVIVGELFF
TRBJ1-2,.,.,TRBV7-9,TGTGCCAGCAGCTTCGGGGACTATGGCTACACCTTC,CASSFGDYGYTF
TRBJ1-1,TRBD1,.,TRBV7-2,TGTGCCAGCAGCTTAGTCCTTCGGGGACAGCCTGAAGCTTTCTTT,CASSLVLRGQPEAFF
TRBJ2-3,.,.,TRBV28,TGTGCCAGCAGCTCCCGGGTGTACACAGATACGCAGTATTTT,CASSSRVYTDTQYF